These 25 T cell receptor beta chains came from one sample sequenced in a study of shared clonotypes between healthy human individuals. Naivety among CD8 cells was defined by CD45RO negativity and positive CCR7 selection, thereby excluding terminally differentiated effector memory CD45RA+ cells. Using immunoSEQ multiplex PCR, the repertoire was profiled, and TCRdb retains in-frame clones only, with some absent. The data hold about 1,800,000 clones, with about 95% observed a single time. Sequences were obtained from naive CD8+ T cells sorted from blood. The source is a man in his late teens or twenties in good health.

V and J are TRBV7-2 and TRBJ1-4; 8 nucleotides align to TRBD1. V lost 3 bases and J lost 5; bases outside the gene matches: 5. This CDR3 comprises 15 residues. Germline-derived CDR1 and CDR2 are SGHTA and FQGNSA. The CDR3 protein is CASSLSGTGNEKLFF. As DNA, the CDR3 is TGTGCCAGCAGCTTGTCCGGGACAGGAAATGAAAAACTGTTTTTT.

The genes are TRBV30 and TRBJ2-7, with D perhaps matching TRBD2 (5 bases). The CDR3 extends over 14 amino acids. V lost 0 bases to trimming and J lost 5 bases, with 14 bases between them. Germline values: CDR1 GTSNPN, CDR2 SVGIG (reference sequence). The CDR3 loop reads CAWSVGGGGDEQYF. In nucleotides, the CDR3 is TGTGCCTGGAGTGTAGGAGGAGGCGGCGACGAGCAGTACTTC.

This chain uses TRBV5-1 with TRBJ2-7; D gene unclear. The CDR3 is 17 residues long. Germline CDR1 SGHRS, CDR2 YFSETQ. V shed 0 bases and J shed 0 bases, with 16 bases lying between them. CDR3 sequence reads: CASSLADWADRSYEQYF. Here the CDR3 DNA reads TGCGCCAGCAGCTTGGCCGATTGGGCAGACCGCTCCTACGAGCAGTACTTC.

Comment on this clone: Within the sample, other DNA sequences also encode this same CDR3. The chain recombines TRBV7-2 with TRBJ2-7, with 9 bases aligning to TRBD1. The CDR3 is made up of 14 amino acids. V shed 1 base, J shed 4 bases, and the junction held 2 bases outside the gene matches. CDR1 and CDR2 from the germline V gene are SGHTA and FQGNSA. Here the CDR3 DNA reads TGTGCCAGCAGCTTAGTGGGGACAGGGTACGAGCAGTACTTC. It encodes CASSLVGTGYEQYF.

The genes are TRBV6-1 and TRBJ2-4, with 10 bases identical to TRBD1. The V gene end was trimmed by 2 bases and the J gene end by 7 bases; junction bases not matched to a gene: 14. From germline, CDR1 is MNHNS and CDR2 SASEGT. This CDR3 is built from 18 residues. CDR3 coding DNA: TGTGCCAGCAGTGAAATTCTGCCTGGGACAGGGGAAAGGAACATTCAGTACTTC. This codes for CASSEILPGTGERNIQYF.

The chain uses TRBV2 and TRBJ1-4; TRBD1 might be the D (5 bases). Trimming shortened V by 7 bases and J by 4 bases, and 22 bases separated the two germline ends. CDR1 and CDR2 from the germline V gene are SNHLY and FYNNEI. The CDR3 runs to 17 residues. The DNA for the CDR3 is TGTGCCAGCAATTCTGGACAAACCCATGGGCTTAATGAAAAACTGTTTTTT. It is translated as CASNSGQTHGLNEKLFF. The whole variable domain, remainder taken from reference TRBV2 and TRBJ1-4, is EPEVTQTPSHQVTQMGQEVILRCVPISNHLYFYWYRQILGQKVEFLVSFYNNEISEKSEIFDDQFSVERPDGSNFTLKIRSTKLEDSAMYFCASNSGQTHGLNEKLFFGSGTQLSVL.

The chain carries TRBV27 and TRBJ2-7; D unclear. Germline CDR1 MNHEY, CDR2 SMNVEV (reference sequence). The CDR3 is made up of 14 amino acids. V was pared by 5 bases and J by 1 base, with 12 bases between. The DNA for the CDR3 is TGTGCCAGCAGTCCTGAAGGACCGTCCTACGAGCAGTACTTC. Translated: CASSPEGPSYEQYF.

V usage is TRBV5-6 and J usage is TRBJ2-3, with D perhaps TRBD1 (5 bases). The CDR3 sequence is 12 residues long. With 5 bases removed from V and 6 bases from J, the gap between germline ends came to 10 bases. Germline loops: CDR1 SGHDT, CDR2 YYEEEE. CDR3 region: CASSQQDDTQYF. The CDR3 coding sequence is TGTGCCAGCAGTCAACAGGACGATACGCAGTATTTT. The variable domain in full, with the rest retrieved from reference TRBV5-6 and TRBJ2-3, is DAGVTQSPTHLIKTRGQQVTLRCSPKSGHDTVSWYQQALGQGPQFIFQYYEEEERQRGNFPDRFSGHQFPNYSSELNVNALLLGDSALYLCASSQQDDTQYFGPGTRLTVL.

The chain recombines TRBV9 with TRBJ2-3, with D hard to call. V was shortened by 0 bases and J by 2 bases, with 7 bases between the two germline ends. This CDR3 is built from 14 residues. Germline values: CDR1 SGDLS, CDR2 YYNGEE. The DNA for the CDR3 is TGTGCCAGCAGCGTAGAAGTGTTCACAGATACGCAGTATTTT. Protein: CASSVEVFTDTQYF.

This clone was found once. The sample carries other DNA sequences with the same CDR3. The chain employs TRBV6-1 and TRBJ2-3; unclear D gene. The CDR3 sequence is 13 residues long. Trimming pared 2 bases from V and 1 base from J, leaving 4 bases between. Germline CDR1 MNHNS, CDR2 SASEGT. For the CDR3, the DNA is TGTGCCAGCAGTGAATGGGGCACAGATACGCAGTATTTT. Protein: CASSEWGTDTQYF.

This clone occurred once. Its ends do not fully match the called genes, so a read error is possible. This chain joins TRBV6-5 and TRBJ2-7; 9 bases fit TRBD1. CDR1 MNHEY and CDR2 SVGAGI come from the germline V gene. The CDR3 runs 16 residues. CDR3 bases: TGTGCCAGCAGTTACGCGGGGACAGGGATTTCCTACAAGCAGTACTTC. Amino acids: CASSYAGTGISYKQYF.

V and J are TRBV28 and TRBJ2-7; 9 bases align to TRBD2. V shed 4 bases, J shed 4 bases, and the junction held 5 bases outside the gene matches. The CDR3 extends over 14 amino acids. Per germline, CDR1 MDHEN and CDR2 SYDVKM. CDR3 sequence (DNA): TGTGCCAGCAGTTCCCCGCGGGGGGGTTACGAGCAGTACTTC. Protein sequence: CASSSPRGGYEQYF.

The rearrangement links TRBV10-2 to TRBJ2-7; the D gene could be TRBD1 or TRBD2 (5 bases each). Trimming cost V 0 bases and J 3 bases, with 15 bases left between them. This CDR3 spans 16 amino acids. CDR1 WSHSY and CDR2 SAAADI come from the germline V gene. This CDR3 reads CASSESMGVYLYEQYF. The CDR3 DNA follows: TGCGCCAGCAGTGAGTCGATGGGGGTGTATCTCTACGAGCAGTACTTC.

The table lists this clone with a count of one. V and J are TRBV27 and TRBJ2-2; maybe TRBD2 (7 bases). Germline V gene data show CDR1 as MNHEY and CDR2 as SMNVEV (reference sequence). The CDR3 has 16 residues. V lost 7 bases, J lost 4 bases, and 19 bases lay in between. CDR3 DNA sequence: TGTGCCAGCAACCAAATGGGGGGGGCGGCCACCGGGGAGCTGTTTTTT. It translates to CASNQMGGAATGELFF.

This chain links TRBV10-2 with TRBJ1-1; tentative D call: TRBD1 (6 bases). Germline CDR1 WSHSY, CDR2 SAAADI. V gave up 10 bases and J gave up 5 bases, with 11 bases separating them. CDR3 length: 11 amino acids. In DNA, the CDR3 is TGCGCCACCCTAGGGGGGACTGAAGCTTTCTTT. Translated, it gives CATLGGTEAFF.

Worth noting for this clone: Other DNA sequences of this sample code for an identical CDR3. The chain uses TRBV7-9 and TRBJ2-7, with no clear D. Germline CDR1 reads SEHNR; CDR2 reads FQNEAQ (reference sequence). Trimming removed 1 base at V and 4 bases at J, with 5 bases between. This CDR3 contains 12 residues. DNA for the CDR3: TGTGCCAGCAGCTTAGAGGCGTACGAGCAGTACTTC. The encoded protein is CASSLEAYEQYF.

With regard to this clone: Other DNA sequences within the sample encode an identical CDR3. This chain connects TRBV13 to TRBJ2-1; D not certain. The V end was cut by 3 bases, the J end by 3 bases, with 6 bases between. The germline V gene has CDR1 PRHDT and CDR2 FYEKMQ (reference sequence). The CDR3 covers 13 residues. The CDR3 bases are TGTGCCAGCAGCTTGGACGGCTACAATGAGCAGTTCTTC. It codes for CASSLDGYNEQFF. The whole variable domain, remainder taken from reference TRBV13 and TRBJ2-1, is AAGVIQSPRHLIKEKRETATLKCYPIPRHDTVYWYQQGPGQDPQFLISFYEKMQSDKGSIPDRFSAQQFSDYHSELNMSSLELGDSALYFCASSLDGYNEQFFGPGTRLTVL.

This chain uses TRBV11-2 with TRBJ2-7; the match to TRBD2 covers 7 bases. CDR1 SGHAT and CDR2 FQNNGV come from the germline V gene. CDR3 length: 12 amino acids. J lost 6 bases, V lost 5 bases, and 4 bases had no gene match. The CDR3 protein is CASSPPSGEQYF. CDR3 nucleotide sequence: TGTGCCAGCAGCCCCCCTAGCGGCGAGCAGTACTTC. Using reference TRBV11-2 and TRBJ2-7 for the parts outside the CDR3, the full variable domain is EAGVAQSPRYKIIEKRQSVAFWCNPISGHATLYWYQQILGQGPKLLIQFQNNGVVDDSQLPKDRFSAERLKGVDSTLKIQPAKLEDSAVYLCASSPPSGEQYFGPGTRLTVT.

The chain has TRBV30 and TRBJ2-5; unclear D gene. V was shortened by 2 bases and J by 5 bases, with 9 bases between the two germline ends. Per the germline V gene, CDR1 is GTSNPN and CDR2 is SVGIG (reference sequence). The CDR3 consists of 12 residues. CDR3 in amino acids: CAWSIARETQYF. The CDR3 nucleotides read TGTGCCTGGAGTATCGCCCGGGAGACCCAGTACTTC.

A note on this clone: The identical CDR3 is also encoded by other nucleotide sequences in the sample. The chain has TRBV9 and TRBJ2-2; 12 bases agree with TRBD2. The J segment lost 3 bases and the V segment lost 3 bases, leaving 3 bases of the junction unmatched. CDR1 is SGDLS, CDR2 YYNGEE, per germline. The CDR3 is 16 residues long. The DNA of the CDR3 is TGTGCCAGCAGCGCCGGACTAGCGGGATACACCGGGGAGCTGTTTTTT. It is translated as CASSAGLAGYTGELFF.

The chain links TRBV13 to TRBJ1-1; no reliable D call. The CDR3 consists of 13 residues. Germline V gene sequence: CDR1 PRHDT, CDR2 FYEKMQ (reference sequence). The germline V and J ends were trimmed by 1 base and 6 bases, with 9 bases remaining between them. CDR3 DNA sequence: TGTGCCAGCAGCTTAGAAGGGATAGCTGAAGCTTTCTTT. Its translation is CASSLEGIAEAFF.

This clone has more than one count but fewer than ten. The chain carries TRBV25-1 and TRBJ1-1, with D unclear. CDR1 MGHDK and CDR2 SYGVNS come from the germline V gene. Trimming took 1 base from V and 1 from J, leaving 7 bases between them. This CDR3 has 14 residues. The CDR3 region is CASSELRGNTEAFF. The CDR3 nucleotides are TGTGCCAGCAGTGAATTACGGGGGAACACTGAAGCTTTCTTT.

The gene calls are TRBV2 and TRBJ2-6; 8 positions agree with TRBD2. Per germline, CDR1 SNHLY and CDR2 FYNNEI. The CDR3 runs to 16 residues. The trim removed 9 bases at V and 3 bases at J, leaving 10 bases unmatched. CDR3 amino acids: CARGTGGEDGANVLTF. CDR3 in DNA: TGTGCCAGGGGAACGGGAGGGGAGGATGGGGCCAACGTCCTGACTTTC.

V and J are TRBV30 and TRBJ1-2, with 7 bases matching TRBD1. Germline loops: CDR1 GTSNPN, CDR2 SVGIG (reference sequence). This CDR3 has 13 residues. The CDR3 nucleotides read TGTGCATCTTCTCGGGACAGTAACTATGGCTACACCTTC. Protein: CASSRDSNYGYTF.

The chain combines TRBV27 with TRBJ2-4; the match to TRBD1 covers 7 bases. J was trimmed by 11 bases and V by 5 bases; bases with no gene match: 6. The CDR3 spans 12 residues. Germline lookup yields CDR1 MNHEY and CDR2 SMNVEV (reference sequence). DNA for the CDR3: TGTGCCAGCAGTCCCGATGACAGGGTTCAGTACTTC. Amino acid sequence: CASSPDDRVQYF.